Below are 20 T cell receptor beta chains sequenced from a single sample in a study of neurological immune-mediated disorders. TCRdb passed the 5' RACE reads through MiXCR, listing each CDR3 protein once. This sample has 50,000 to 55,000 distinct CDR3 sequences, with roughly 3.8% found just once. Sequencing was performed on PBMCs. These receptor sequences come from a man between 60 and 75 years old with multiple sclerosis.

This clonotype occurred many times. The CDR3 DNA reads as TGTGCCAGCAGTTACACGGGCGGAAGGGGGAGGGGGACTGAAGCTTTCTTT. This sequence encodes CASSYTGGRGRGTEAFF. This chain links TRBV6-6 with TRBJ1-1; weak D call: TRBD1 (6 bases). Germline V CDR1 and CDR2: MNHNY, SVGAGI (reference sequence). The CDR3 runs to 17 residues. The germline V and J ends were trimmed by 2 bases and 5 bases, with 21 bases remaining between them.

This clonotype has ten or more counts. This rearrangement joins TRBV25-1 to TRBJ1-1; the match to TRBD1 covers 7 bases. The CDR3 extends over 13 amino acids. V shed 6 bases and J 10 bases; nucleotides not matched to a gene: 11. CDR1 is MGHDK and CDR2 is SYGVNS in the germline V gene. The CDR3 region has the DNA TGTGCCAGCAGCCGAGCGGACAGGCGGGGAGCTTTCTTT. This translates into CASSRADRRGAFF.

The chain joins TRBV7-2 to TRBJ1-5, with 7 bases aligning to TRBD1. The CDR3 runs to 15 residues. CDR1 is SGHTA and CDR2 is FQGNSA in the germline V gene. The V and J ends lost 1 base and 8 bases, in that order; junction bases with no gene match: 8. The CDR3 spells CASSLDSGQSKPQHF. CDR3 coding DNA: TGTGCCAGCAGCTTAGACTCGGGACAGAGCAAGCCCCAGCATTTT. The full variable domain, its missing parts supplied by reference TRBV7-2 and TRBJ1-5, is GAGVSQSPSNKVTEKGKDVELRCDPISGHTALYWYRQSLGQGLEFLIYFQGNSAPDKSGLPSDRFSAERTGGSVSTLTIQRTQQEDSAVYLCASSLDSGQSKPQHFGDGTRLSIL.

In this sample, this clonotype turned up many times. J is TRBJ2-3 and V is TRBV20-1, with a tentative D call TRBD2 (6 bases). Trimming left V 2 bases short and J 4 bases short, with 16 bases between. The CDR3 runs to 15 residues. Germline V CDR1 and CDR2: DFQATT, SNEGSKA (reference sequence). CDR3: CSARPPGGPSDTQYF. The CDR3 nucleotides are TGCAGTGCTAGACCCCCCGGAGGGCCCTCAGATACGCAGTATTTT.

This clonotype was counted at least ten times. The CDR3 region has the DNA TGTGCCAGCAGCGCACAGGGGAATCCTTTGGACACTGAAGCTTTCTTT. Its translation is CASSAQGNPLDTEAFF. The rearrangement uses TRBV9 and TRBJ1-1; 7 bases align to TRBD1. From germline, CDR1 is SGDLS and CDR2 YYNGEE. The CDR3 covers 16 residues. The ends lost 3 bases at V and 3 bases at J; junction bases unmatched: 11.

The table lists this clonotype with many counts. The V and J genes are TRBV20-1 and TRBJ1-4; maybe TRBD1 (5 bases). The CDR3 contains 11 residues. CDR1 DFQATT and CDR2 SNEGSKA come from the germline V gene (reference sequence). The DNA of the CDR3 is TGCACCCCAGCCCAGGGAGAAAAACTGTTTTTT. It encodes CTPAQGEKLFF.

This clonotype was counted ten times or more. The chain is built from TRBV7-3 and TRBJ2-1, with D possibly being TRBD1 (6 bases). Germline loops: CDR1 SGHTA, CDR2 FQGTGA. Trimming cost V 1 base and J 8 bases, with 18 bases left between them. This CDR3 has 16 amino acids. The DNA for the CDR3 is TGTGCCAGCAGCTTAATAGGGACACTTGGCCGCGATGAGCAGTTCTTC. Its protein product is CASSLIGTLGRDEQFF. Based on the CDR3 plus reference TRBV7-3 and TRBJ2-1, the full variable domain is GAGVSQTPSNKVTEKGKYVELRCDPISGHTALYWYRQSLGQGPEFLIYFQGTGAADDSGLPNDRFFAVRPEGSVSTLKIQRTERGDSAVYLCASSLIGTLGRDEQFFGPGTRLTVL.

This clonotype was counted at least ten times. In DNA, the CDR3 is TGCGCCAGCAGCTTTCGAGAGGCGGCCTACGAGCAGTACTTC. It is translated as CASSFREAAYEQYF. This rearrangement joins TRBV5-1 to TRBJ2-7; D is ambiguous. Germline V lookup: CDR1 SGHRS, CDR2 YFSETQ. The V end lost 2 bases, the J end lost 2 bases, and 11 bases lay between the germline ends. CDR3 length equals 14 residues.

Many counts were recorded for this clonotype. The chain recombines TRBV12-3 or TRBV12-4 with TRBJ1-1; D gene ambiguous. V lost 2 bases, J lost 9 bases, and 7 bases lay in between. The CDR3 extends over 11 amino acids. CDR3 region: CASSLKLKAFF. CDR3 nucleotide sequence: TGTGCCAGCAGTTTAAAGTTAAAAGCTTTCTTT.

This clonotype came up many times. The CDR3 bases are TGCAGTGCTCGACACAGGGGAGAGACCCAGTACTTC. Amino acid sequence: CSARHRGETQYF. This chain uses TRBV20-1 with TRBJ2-5; 7 bases match TRBD1. V shed 5 bases and J 4 bases; nucleotides not matched to a gene: 4. The CDR3 totals 12 residues. CDR1 and CDR2 (germline): DFQATT, SNEGSKA (reference sequence).

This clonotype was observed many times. The chain's CDR3 is CASSETGKRSEAFF. The CDR3 DNA reads as TGTGCCAGCAGCGAGACAGGGAAGAGGAGTGAAGCTTTCTTT. The chain employs TRBV7-2 and TRBJ1-1; 7 bases fit TRBD1. The junction had 10 bases not matched to a gene; V was cut back by 5 bases and J by 7 bases. Germline-derived CDR1 and CDR2 are SGHTA and FQGNSA. This CDR3 spans 14 amino acids.

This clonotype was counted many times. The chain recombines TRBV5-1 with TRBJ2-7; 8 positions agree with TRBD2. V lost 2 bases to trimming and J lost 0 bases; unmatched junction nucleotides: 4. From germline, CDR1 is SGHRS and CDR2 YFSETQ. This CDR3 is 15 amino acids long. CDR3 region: CASSLSSGSSYEQYF. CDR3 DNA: TGCGCCAGCAGCTTATCAAGCGGGAGCTCCTACGAGCAGTACTTC.

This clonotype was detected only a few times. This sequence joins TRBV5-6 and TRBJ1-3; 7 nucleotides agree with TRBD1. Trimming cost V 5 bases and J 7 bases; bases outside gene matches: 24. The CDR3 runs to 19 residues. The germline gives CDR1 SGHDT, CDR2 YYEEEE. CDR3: CASSPYNPRQGRFGNTIYF. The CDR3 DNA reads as TGTGCCAGCAGTCCGTACAATCCCCGACAGGGACGGTTCGGGAACACCATATATTTT.

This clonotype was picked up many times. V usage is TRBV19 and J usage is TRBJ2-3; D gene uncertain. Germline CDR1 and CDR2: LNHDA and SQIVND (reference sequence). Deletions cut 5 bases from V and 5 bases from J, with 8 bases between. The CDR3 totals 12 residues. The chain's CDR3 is CASSSRRDTQYF. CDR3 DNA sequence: TGTGCCAGTAGTTCCCGAAGAGATACGCAGTATTTT.

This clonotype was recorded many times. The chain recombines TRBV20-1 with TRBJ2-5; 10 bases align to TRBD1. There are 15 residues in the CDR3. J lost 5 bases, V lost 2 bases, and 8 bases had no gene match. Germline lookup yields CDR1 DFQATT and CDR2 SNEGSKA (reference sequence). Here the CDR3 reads CSARRDRGARETQYF. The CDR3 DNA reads TGCAGTGCTAGAAGGGACAGGGGCGCGAGGGAGACCCAGTACTTC.

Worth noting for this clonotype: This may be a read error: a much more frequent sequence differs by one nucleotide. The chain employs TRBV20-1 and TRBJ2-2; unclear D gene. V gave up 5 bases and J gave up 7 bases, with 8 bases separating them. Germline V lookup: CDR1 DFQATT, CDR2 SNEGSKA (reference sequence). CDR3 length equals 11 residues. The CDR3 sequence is CSAPKNGELFF. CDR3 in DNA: TGCAGTGCTCCCAAAAACGGGGAGCTGTTTTTT.

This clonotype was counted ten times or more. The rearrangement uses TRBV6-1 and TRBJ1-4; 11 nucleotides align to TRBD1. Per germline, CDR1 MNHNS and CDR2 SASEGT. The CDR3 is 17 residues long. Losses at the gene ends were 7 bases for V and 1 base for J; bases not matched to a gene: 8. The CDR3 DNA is TGTGCCAGCATTCGCGGGACAGGGGGACAAACTAATGAAAAACTGTTTTTT. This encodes CASIRGTGGQTNEKLFF.

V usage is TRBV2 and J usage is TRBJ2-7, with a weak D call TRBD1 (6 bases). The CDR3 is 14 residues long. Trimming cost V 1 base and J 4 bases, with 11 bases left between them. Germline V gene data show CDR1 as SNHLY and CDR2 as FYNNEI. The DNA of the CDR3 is TGTGCCAGCAGTGAAGGCCAGGGGATTTACGAGCAGTACTTC. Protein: CASSEGQGIYEQYF.

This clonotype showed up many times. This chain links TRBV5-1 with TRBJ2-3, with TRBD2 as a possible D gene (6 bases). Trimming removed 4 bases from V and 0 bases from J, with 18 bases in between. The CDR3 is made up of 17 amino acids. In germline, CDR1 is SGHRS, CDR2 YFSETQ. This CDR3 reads CASSLPGLRTSTDTQYF. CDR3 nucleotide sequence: TGCGCCAGCAGCCTACCGGGACTCCGCACTAGCACAGATACGCAGTATTTT. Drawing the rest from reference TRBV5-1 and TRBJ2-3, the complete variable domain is KAGVTQTPRYLIKTRGQQVTLSCSPISGHRSVSWYQQTPGQGLQFLFEYFSETQRNKGNFPGRFSGRQFSNSRSEMNVSTLELGDSALYLCASSLPGLRTSTDTQYFGPGTRLTVL.

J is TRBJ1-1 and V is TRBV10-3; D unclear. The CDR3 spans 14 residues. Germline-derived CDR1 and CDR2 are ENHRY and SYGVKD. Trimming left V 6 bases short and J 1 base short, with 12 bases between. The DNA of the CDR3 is TGTGCCATCAGCAGTGCAGGAGCGAACACTGAAGCTTTCTTT. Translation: CAISSAGANTEAFF.